The 26 T cell receptor beta chains listed next were all sequenced from one sample in a study of identical twins. In TCRdb, the 5' RACE reads were re-called with MiXCR into one record per CDR3 protein. The sample lists approximately 500,000 distinct CDR3 sequences, 24% occurring once. These data were likewise used in another study, on T cells expressing NK-cell markers.

Material: CD4+ T cells sorted from blood. The receptors were gathered from a woman aged 18-29 years in good health.

This clonotype has ten or more counts. V and J are TRBV7-8 and TRBJ1-4; 10 positions agree with TRBD1. The CDR3 is made up of 16 amino acids. From germline, CDR1 is SGHVS and CDR2 FQNEAQ. Unmatched junction bases numbered 6, after V lost 6 bases and J lost 2 bases. The CDR3 reads CASRSTGGLTNEKLFF. CDR3 in DNA: TGTGCCAGCAGATCGACAGGGGGCCTCACTAATGAAAAACTGTTTTTT.

This clonotype has only a few counts. The rearrangement links TRBV20-1 to TRBJ2-1; D unclear. Trimming stripped 2 bases from V and 5 bases from J, with 4 bases between. CDR3 length: 11 amino acids. CDR1 and CDR2 (germline): DFQATT, SNEGSKA (reference sequence). The CDR3 protein is CSARLDNEQFF. In nucleotides, the CDR3 is TGCAGTGCTAGACTCGACAATGAGCAGTTCTTC.

The chain recombines TRBV5-6 with TRBJ1-1; 10 bases match TRBD1. CDR3 length: 15 amino acids. Germline-derived CDR1 and CDR2 are SGHDT and YYEEEE. Trimming removed 4 bases from V and 7 bases from J; junction bases left unmatched: 10. The CDR3 DNA reads TGTGCCAGCAGCCCGGTCCCGGGACAGGGGAGTGAAGCTTTCTTT. It yields the protein CASSPVPGQGSEAFF. The whole variable domain, filled in from reference TRBV5-6 and TRBJ1-1, reads DAGVTQSPTHLIKTRGQQVTLRCSPKSGHDTVSWYQQALGQGPQFIFQYYEEEERQRGNFPDRFSGHQFPNYSSELNVNALLLGDSALYLCASSPVPGQGSEAFFGQGTRLTVV.

The chain combines TRBV20-1 with TRBJ2-1; 7 bases fit TRBD2. V lost 6 bases and J lost 3; bases outside the gene matches: 11. The CDR3 sequence is 15 residues long. The germline CDR1 and CDR2 sequences are DFQATT and SNEGSKA (reference sequence). CDR3 region: CSASTGGEVYNEQFF. In DNA, the CDR3 is TGCAGTGCCTCCACGGGGGGAGAGGTCTACAATGAGCAGTTCTTC.

This clonotype has a handful of counts. The rearrangement joins TRBV15 to TRBJ1-5; D remains ambiguous. Trimming took 0 bases from V and 6 from J, leaving 6 bases between them. Germline CDR1 reads LNHNV; CDR2 reads YYDKDF (reference sequence). The CDR3 is 13 amino acids. The CDR3 here is CATSRDPAQPQHF. The CDR3 coding sequence is TGTGCCACCAGCAGAGATCCCGCTCAGCCCCAGCATTTT.

This clonotype occurred a few times. The chain combines TRBV5-1 with TRBJ2-7, with D possibly being TRBD1 (6 bases). Germline V gives CDR1 SGHRS, CDR2 YFSETQ. The CDR3 spans 13 residues. V was trimmed by 0 bases and J by 3 bases, leaving 7 bases between them. The CDR3 DNA sequence: TGCGCCAGCAGCTTGGCCAGGGGCTACGAGCAGTACTTC. Its protein is CASSLARGYEQYF.

The CDR3 sequence: CASSLASPETDTQYF. CDR3 DNA: TGTGCCAGCAGTTTAGCGAGTCCAGAGACAGATACGCAGTATTTT. The rearrangement links TRBV12-3 or TRBV12-4 to TRBJ2-3; D call uncertain. The V end lost 0 bases, the J end lost 3 bases, and 10 bases lay between the germline ends. The CDR3 extends over 15 amino acids.

V and J are TRBV9 and TRBJ1-6, with D tentatively TRBD1 (5 bases). This CDR3 is built from 14 residues. The V gene lost 1 base and the J gene lost 7 bases, with 9 bases spanning the gap. Germline V gives CDR1 SGDLS, CDR2 YYNGEE. The CDR3 DNA reads as TGTGCCAGCAGCGTACACAGGCGCAATTCACCCCTCCACTTT. This codes for CASSVHRRNSPLHF.

CDR3 coding DNA: TGTGCCAGCAAGGCAGGAGCGAACACCGGGGAGCTGTTTTTT. Translated, it gives CASKAGANTGELFF. The gene calls are TRBV14 and TRBJ2-2; D is uncertain. Between the trimmed V and J ends, which lost 7 bases and 0 bases, there was a span of 9 bases. The CDR3 covers 14 residues. Germline V lookup: CDR1 SGHDN, CDR2 FVKESK.

This chain uses TRBV12-3 or TRBV12-4 with TRBJ2-7; no reliable D call. The V gene lost 3 bases and the J gene lost 5 bases, with 5 bases spanning the gap. This CDR3 region has 11 residues. CDR3 sequence reads: CASSFSNEQYF. CDR3 sequence (DNA): TGTGCCAGCAGTTTTTCGAACGAGCAGTACTTC.

This clonotype was found once. The chain couples TRBV12-3 or TRBV12-4 to TRBJ2-1; D is unresolved. This CDR3 is 14 amino acids long. V lost 1 base, J lost 6 bases, and 10 bases lay in between. DNA for the CDR3: TGTGCCAGCAGTTTAGATGGGGATATCAATGAGCAGTTCTTC. This encodes CASSLDGDINEQFF.

This clonotype was counted between two and nine times. The CDR3 nucleotides are TGTGCCAGCAGCCCGGGACCTACCTGGGGGAATGAGCAGTTCTTC. Translating it yields CASSPGPTWGNEQFF. The rearrangement links TRBV3-1 to TRBJ2-1; either TRBD1 or TRBD2 may fit D (5 bases each). The germline V and J ends were trimmed by 4 bases and 7 bases, with 17 bases remaining between them. The CDR3 has 15 amino acids. Germline assignment: CDR1 LGHDT and CDR2 YNNKEL (reference sequence).

The V gene is TRBV12-3 or TRBV12-4, the J gene TRBJ2-7; TRBD2 agrees at 7 bases. The CDR3 is 13 residues long. With V trimmed by 6 bases and J by 4 bases, 6 bases remained unmatched. CDR3 nucleotides: TGTGCCAGCAGCGTAGCGGGCCGATACGAGCAGTACTTC. Translation: CASSVAGRYEQYF.

This clonotype showed up just a few times. CDR3 sequence reads: CASIPTSGRADVNEQFF. The CDR3 DNA follows: TGCGCCAGCATCCCGACTAGCGGGAGGGCCGATGTCAATGAGCAGTTCTTC. This rearrangement joins TRBV5-1 to TRBJ2-1; 14 bases map to TRBD2. There are 17 residues in the CDR3. From germline, CDR1 is SGHRS and CDR2 YFSETQ. V shed 6 bases, J shed 6 bases, and the junction held 11 bases outside the gene matches. Supplemented by reference TRBV5-1 and TRBJ2-1, the full variable domain reads KAGVTQTPRYLIKTRGQQVTLSCSPISGHRSVSWYQQTPGQGLQFLFEYFSETQRNKGNFPGRFSGRQFSNSRSEMNVSTLELGDSALYLCASIPTSGRADVNEQFFGPGTRLTVL.

This clonotype was found many times. The chain recombines TRBV12-3 or TRBV12-4 with TRBJ2-7; 7 bases agree with TRBD1. Trimming at V came to 5 bases and at J to 1 base, leaving 8 bases not matched to a gene. The CDR3 is made up of 15 amino acids. The chain's CDR3 is CASSLTGTVSYEQYF. CDR3 nucleotides: TGTGCCAGCAGTCTTACCGGGACAGTTTCCTACGAGCAGTACTTC.

The chain recombines TRBV6-5 with TRBJ2-3, with TRBD2 as a possible D gene (5 bases). The germline V and J ends were trimmed by 2 bases and 0 bases, with 12 bases remaining between them. Germline V gene lookup returns CDR1 MNHEY and CDR2 SVGAGI. The CDR3 is 16 residues long. CDR3 sequence reads: CASSYTPRGSTDTQYF. The CDR3 DNA follows: TGTGCCAGCAGTTACACCCCCCGGGGAAGCACAGATACGCAGTATTTT.

This clonotype turned up a few times. The V call is TRBV6-2 or TRBV6-3, the J call TRBJ2-4, with 13 bases fitting TRBD2. The CDR3 sequence is 20 residues long. The germline CDR1 and CDR2 sequences are MNHEY and SVGEGT. J was trimmed by 0 bases and V by 7 bases; bases with no gene match: 15. The CDR3 here is CASIKGRSTSGGTAKNIQYF. CDR3 in DNA: TGTGCCAGCATCAAGGGGAGATCGACTAGCGGGGGGACAGCCAAAAACATTCAGTACTTC.

The chain recombines TRBV6-5 with TRBJ1-1; D is unresolved. Trimming cost V 4 bases and J 11 bases, with 11 bases left between them. This CDR3 comprises 11 residues. Per germline, CDR1 MNHEY and CDR2 SVGAGI. The CDR3, as DNA: TGTGCCAGCAGTTCATACCTGGGGGCTTTCTTT. Amino acid sequence: CASSSYLGAFF.

This clonotype was seen repeatedly, ten times or more. The rearrangement uses TRBV7-6 and TRBJ1-1; D remains unclear. The V gene lost 2 bases and the J gene lost 0 bases, with 7 bases spanning the gap. Germline-derived CDR1 and CDR2 are SGHVS and FNYEAQ. The CDR3 loop spans 14 amino acids. CDR3 region: CASSLRVLNTEAFF. The DNA of the CDR3 is TGTGCCAGCAGCTTACGGGTTCTGAACACTGAAGCTTTCTTT.

The chain links TRBV20-1 to TRBJ1-2; the D is unclear. V dropped 3 bases and J dropped 5 bases, with 4 bases sitting between them. Germline V lookup: CDR1 DFQATT, CDR2 SNEGSKA (reference sequence). The CDR3 covers 10 residues. CDR3 in amino acids: CSARRYGYTF. CDR3 DNA sequence: TGCAGTGCTAGGCGGTATGGCTACACCTTC.

This clonotype has ten or more counts. The CDR3 coding sequence is TGTGCCAGCAGCCCAGCGGGGGGGCTCACAGATACGCAGTATTTT. This translates into CASSPAGGLTDTQYF. The chain links TRBV12-3 or TRBV12-4 to TRBJ2-3, with TRBD2 matching 10 bases. This CDR3 is built from 15 residues. Trimming took 6 bases from V and 2 from J; bases not matched to a gene: 5.

This chain links TRBV10-3 with TRBJ2-3; D ambiguous. V was cut by 2 bases and J by 5 bases, with 5 bases left in between. The length of the CDR3 is 12 residues. Per germline, CDR1 ENHRY and CDR2 SYGVKD. Here the CDR3 reads CAISELRDTQYF. CDR3 nucleotides: TGTGCCATCAGTGAGCTGAGAGATACGCAGTATTTT.

Only a few counts were recorded for this clonotype. The V gene is TRBV5-1, the J gene TRBJ1-4; D possibly corresponds to TRBD1 (5 bases). V shed 4 bases and J shed 0 bases, with 13 bases lying between them. CDR1 and CDR2 from the germline V gene are SGHRS and YFSETQ. This CDR3 has 16 amino acids. DNA of the CDR3: TGCGCCAGCAGCCCGGGGACCGTAGCAACTAATGAAAAACTGTTTTTT. This encodes CASSPGTVATNEKLFF.

This clonotype was seen many times. This rearrangement joins TRBV30 to TRBJ1-1, with unresolved D. V shed 0 bases and J shed 4 bases, with 12 bases lying between them. The CDR3 consists of 14 residues. Germline V gives CDR1 GTSNPN, CDR2 SVGIG (reference sequence). CDR3 bases: TGTGCCTGGAGTGTACTAGGGATCAGCACTGAAGCTTTCTTT. Its translation: CAWSVLGISTEAFF.

The chain employs TRBV5-1 and TRBJ1-3; D is undetermined. The CDR3 is made up of 14 amino acids. CDR1 is SGHRS, CDR2 YFSETQ, per germline. V was shortened by 5 bases and J by 0 bases, with 9 bases between the two germline ends. The chain's CDR3 is CASRREFSGNTIYF. CDR3 bases: TGCGCCAGCAGGCGGGAGTTCTCTGGAAACACCATATATTTT.

This clonotype turned up a few times. The genes are TRBV7-9 and TRBJ2-7; a weak D match, TRBD2 (6 bases). Germline CDR1 SEHNR, CDR2 FQNEAQ (reference sequence). With 2 bases removed from V and 0 bases from J, the gap between germline ends came to 8 bases. CDR3 length: 14 amino acids. This chain's CDR3 is CASSLREVSYEQYF. CDR3 nucleotides: TGTGCCAGCAGCTTAAGGGAGGTCTCCTACGAGCAGTACTTC.